This T cell receptor (beta chain) was observed in a study of OX40 agonist ivuxolimab in advanced cancers. Study at large: Anti-PD-1, anti-PD-L1 or anti-CTLA-4 therapy given earlier was allowed, and roughly 38% had some.

Comments on this clone: Its antigen remains unknown.

Study findings and constraints: Certain nonresponders likewise exhibited a low normalized T-cell clonal expansion.

The protocol was immunoSEQ multiplex PCR, while the TCRdb copy is restricted to in-frame clones and leaves out a portion. Here the sample spans about 15,000 clones, around 80% being singletons. CDR1 is MRHNA and CDR2 is SNTAGT in the germline V gene. The CDR3 length is 14 residues. Trimming removed 8 bases at V and 3 bases at J, with 17 bases between. The specimen comprised CD4+ or CD8+ T cells sorted from blood, sampled in a trial of the OX40 agonist ivuxolimab. The chain combines TRBV6-4 with TRBJ2-7; D perhaps matches TRBD1 (7 bases). The receptor was isolated from an adult with an advanced solid tumor such as melanoma, head and neck, liver or kidney cancer. DNA for the CDR3: TGTGCCAGCCACGGAGGGGGCGAGAACTACGAGCAGTACTTC. This encodes CASHGGGENYEQYF.